This T cell receptor (beta chain) appears in the sequencing data of a study of T cells after yellow fever vaccination. TCRdb called the 5' RACE reads again in MiXCR, with one record for every CDR3 protein. The data show under 350,000 distinct CDR3 sequences, about 4% seen once. The sequence was obtained from a young man who received the YFV17D yellow fever vaccine. Sample: PBMCs, taken 5 days after the yellow fever booster vaccination.

The CDR3 DNA reads as TGTGCCAGCAGCTTAGTGGGGACGCTCACTGAAGCTTTCTTT. Translation gives CASSLVGTLTEAFF. This chain connects TRBV7-2 to TRBJ1-1; perhaps TRBD1 as D (5 bases). Germline loops: CDR1 SGHTA, CDR2 FQGNSA. V lost 1 base, J lost 4 bases, and 10 bases lay in between. The CDR3 contains 14 residues. The full variable domain, in which reference TRBV7-2 and TRBJ1-1 provide the parts outside the CDR3, is GAGVSQSPSNKVTEKGKDVELRCDPISGHTALYWYRQSLGQGLEFLIYFQGNSAPDKSGLPSDRFSAERTGGSVSTLTIQRTQQEDSAVYLCASSLVGTLTEAFFGQGTRLTVV.